This record concerns one T cell receptor (beta chain) sequence. Its cognate antigen is unknown. A second PCR, run for about 7 to 11 cycles, used a sample-barcoded 5' primer plus a J-beta primer mix. The template-switch adaptor, which had 12 random nucleotides, put a tag on each cDNA molecule. No fewer than 3 million CDR3-containing paired-end reads came from each sample. TCRdb re-analysed the 5' RACE reads in MiXCR, keeping a single row per CDR3 protein. The sample contains hundreds of thousands of distinct CDR3 sequences, about half of which appear only once. The data were taken from a study of blood T cells in healthy people across ages. Across the study: About one barcoded TCR beta cDNA was captured per two T cells. Study findings and constraints: Higher diversity and more naive CD4+ cells were features of long-lived donors, compared to aged donors.

The CDR3 sequence is 16 residues long. Germline V CDR1 and CDR2: MDHEN, SYDVKM. Trimming took off 6 bases at V and 1 base at J, with 15 bases between the two ends. What was sequenced was blood. This TCR was sampled from a woman aged 55-75 years in good health. The chain joins TRBV28 to TRBJ1-4; weak D call: TRBD1 (6 bases). This chain's CDR3 is CASRIRGRRTNEKLFF. For the CDR3, the DNA is TGTGCCAGCAGGATCCGGGGGCGCCGAACTAATGAAAAACTGTTTTTT.